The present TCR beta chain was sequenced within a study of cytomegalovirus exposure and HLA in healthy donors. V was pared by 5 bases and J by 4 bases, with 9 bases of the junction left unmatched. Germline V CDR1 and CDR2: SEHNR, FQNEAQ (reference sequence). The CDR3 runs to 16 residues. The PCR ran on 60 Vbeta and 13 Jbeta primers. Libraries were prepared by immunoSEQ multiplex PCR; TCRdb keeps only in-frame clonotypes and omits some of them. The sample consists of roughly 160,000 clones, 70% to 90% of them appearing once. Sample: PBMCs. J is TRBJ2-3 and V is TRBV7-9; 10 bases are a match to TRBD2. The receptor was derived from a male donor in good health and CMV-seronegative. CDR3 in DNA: TGTGCCAGCAGCGCCCGACTAGCGGGCCGGGCAGATACGCAGTATTTT. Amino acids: CASSARLAGRADTQYF.